Listed below are T cell receptor beta chains from one sample, sequenced in a study of beta chain features in type 1 diabetes. Here immunoSEQ multiplex PCR was the method, and the copy in TCRdb shows in-frame clones only, minus some. The sample carries 250,000 to 350,000 clones, about 14% recorded once. Sequencing used central memory CD4+ T cells from blood. The receptors derive from a man in his thirties or forties in good health. CDR3s leave out the opening cysteine and the closing phenylalanine or tryptophan. A D gene is named only where the DNA matches it firmly.

v_call	d_call	j_call	cdr3_aa
TRBV27	TRBD1	TRBJ1-6	ASSPHRGNSPLH
TRBV11-2	NA	TRBJ2-2	ASSLYRNTGELF
TRBV7-3	NA	TRBJ2-1	ASRPVNEQF
TRBV5-8	NA	TRBJ2-3	ASSLEVSERDTQY
TRBV10-3	TRBD1	TRBJ2-5	AISGGQGRETQY
TRBV30	NA	TRBJ1-2	ASVNYGYT
TRBV6-5	NA	TRBJ1-2	ASKEGAKGYT
TRBV19	NA	TRBJ1-1	ASSAGQIVTEAF
TRBV7-9	NA	TRBJ1-1	ASRRDLNTEAF
TRBV7-6	NA	NA	ASSLGVKYEQY
TRBV4-1	TRBD1	TRBJ2-5	ASSQEGQLIQETQY
TRBV2	TRBD1	TRBJ2-7	ASRKTRGIGSYEQY
TRBV29-1	NA	TRBJ2-3	SVTGTGHTDTQY
TRBV11-2	NA	TRBJ2-3	ASSRPRDWSTDTQY
TRBV6-1	NA	TRBJ1-5	ASRPSMSNQPQH
TRBV6-5	NA	TRBJ1-2	ASSSLGAQSYT
TRBV7-2	TRBD2	TRBJ2-5	ASSLAPTSGQETQY
TRBV6-1	NA	TRBJ1-1	ASSETLQSSAF
TRBV28	TRBD1	TRBJ1-1	ASSPGTGNTEAF
TRBV27	NA	TRBJ1-2	ASSFGGSYGYT
TRBV7-9	NA	TRBJ2-6	ASSRPETGANVLT
TRBV2	NA	TRBJ2-3	ASSRTPSYTDTQY
TRBV7-7	TRBD1	TRBJ2-2	ASSPRQGDTGELF
TRBV6-5	NA	TRBJ2-7	ASSYSKLGPYEQY
TRBV19	NA	TRBJ2-3	ASSPSVVGPRTDTQY
TRBV5-1	TRBD1	TRBJ1-1	ASSLVGTVTNTEAF
TRBV6-1	NA	TRBJ2-7	ASSRVWDTEQY
TRBV28	NA	TRBJ1-3	ASSLEDGGNTIY
TRBV7-2	NA	TRBJ2-3	ASSSLGPDTQY
TRBV11-2	NA	TRBJ1-2	ASSSIRGTYGYT
TRBV5-4	TRBD2	TRBJ2-2	ASSLLAGNTGELF
TRBV30	TRBD1	TRBJ2-5	AWMGDRSKETQY
TRBV18	NA	TRBJ2-6	ASSFLGGHASGANVLT
TRBV6-6	NA	TRBJ1-2	ASGVREIYYGYT
TRBV9	TRBD2	TRBJ2-1	ASSEDLAGGRSSYNEQF
TRBV7-9	NA	TRBJ2-2	ASSFGIANTGELF
TRBV27	NA	TRBJ1-4	ASREGYNEKLF
TRBV29-1	TRBD1	TRBJ1-2	SVEGGQGRDGYT
TRBV7-6	TRBD1	TRBJ2-5	ASSFQGVGETQY
TRBV2	NA	TRBJ1-3	ASSDGQGNSGNTIY
TRBV9	TRBD2	TRBJ2-1	ASSVGAGLGYEQF
TRBV7-9	TRBD1	TRBJ1-2	ASSLSTGNYGYT
TRBV7-2	TRBD1	TRBJ1-1	ASSSHTGGTEAF
TRBV28	NA	TRBJ1-5	ASNLSGRTQPQH
TRBV7-2	TRBD1	TRBJ2-5	ASSRDRNQETQY
TRBV7-6	NA	TRBJ2-2	ASSLVGMNTGELF
TRBV13	TRBD1	TRBJ2-5	ASSLVGGQGEETQY
TRBV30	NA	TRBJ1-3	AWSVAVGDTIY
TRBV14	NA	TRBJ2-5	ASSQDPRGETQY
TRBV7-9	TRBD2	TRBJ2-1	ASSLDLAGSGDEQF
TRBV14	NA	TRBJ2-1	ASSRLGGTYNEQF
TRBV11-2	NA	TRBJ2-7	ASSLDSPYEQY
TRBV18	TRBD1	TRBJ1-1	ASSPKQGALNTEAF
TRBV6-1	NA	TRBJ2-3	ASRGPIGDTQY
TRBV7-9	NA	TRBJ2-3	ASSQPLGFGRTDTQY